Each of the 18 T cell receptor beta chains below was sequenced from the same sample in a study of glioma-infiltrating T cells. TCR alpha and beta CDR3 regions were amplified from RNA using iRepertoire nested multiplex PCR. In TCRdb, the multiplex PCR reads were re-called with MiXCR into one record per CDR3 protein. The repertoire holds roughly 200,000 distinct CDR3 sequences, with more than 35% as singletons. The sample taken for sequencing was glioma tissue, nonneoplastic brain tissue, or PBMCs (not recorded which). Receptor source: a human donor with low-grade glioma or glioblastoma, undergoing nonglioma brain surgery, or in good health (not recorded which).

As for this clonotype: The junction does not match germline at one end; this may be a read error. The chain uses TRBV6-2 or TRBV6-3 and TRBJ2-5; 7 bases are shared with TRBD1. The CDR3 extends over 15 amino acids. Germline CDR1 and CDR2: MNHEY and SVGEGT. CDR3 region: CASSRTQDRTETQSF. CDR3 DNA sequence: TGTGCCAGCAGTCGCACCCAGGACAGGACGGAGACCCAGTCCTTC.

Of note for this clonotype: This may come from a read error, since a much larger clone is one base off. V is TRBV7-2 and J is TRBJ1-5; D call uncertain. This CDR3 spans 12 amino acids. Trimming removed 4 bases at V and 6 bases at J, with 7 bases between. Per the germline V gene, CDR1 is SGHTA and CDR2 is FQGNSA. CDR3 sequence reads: CASSSAGQPQHF. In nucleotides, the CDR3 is TGTGCCAGCAGCTCAGCGGGTCAGCCCCAGCATTTT.

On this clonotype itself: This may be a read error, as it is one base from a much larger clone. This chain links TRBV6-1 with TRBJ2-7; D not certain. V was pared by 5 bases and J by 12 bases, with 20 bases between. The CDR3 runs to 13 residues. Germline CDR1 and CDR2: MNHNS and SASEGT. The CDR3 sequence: CASSFPTAKNVYF. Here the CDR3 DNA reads TGTGCCAGCAGTTTTCCAACGGCCAAGAATGTGTACTTC.

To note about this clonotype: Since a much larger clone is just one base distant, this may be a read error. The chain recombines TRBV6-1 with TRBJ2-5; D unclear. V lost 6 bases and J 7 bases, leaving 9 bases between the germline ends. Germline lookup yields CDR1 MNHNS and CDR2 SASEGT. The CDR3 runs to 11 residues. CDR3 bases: TGTGCCAGCAGCAACGTGTGGACCCAGTACTTC. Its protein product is CASSNVWTQYF.

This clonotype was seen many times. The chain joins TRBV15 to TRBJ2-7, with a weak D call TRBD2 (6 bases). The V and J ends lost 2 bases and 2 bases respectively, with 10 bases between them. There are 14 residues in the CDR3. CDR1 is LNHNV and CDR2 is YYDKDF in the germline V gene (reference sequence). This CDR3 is CATSRSGSTYEQYF. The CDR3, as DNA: TGTGCCACCAGCAGATCCGGGAGCACCTACGAGCAGTACTTC. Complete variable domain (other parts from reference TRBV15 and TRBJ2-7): DAMVIQNPRYQVTQFGKPVTLSCSQTLNHNVMYWYQQKSSQAPKLLFHYYDKDFNNEADTPDNFQSRRPNTSFCFLDIRSPGLGDTAMYLCATSRSGSTYEQYFGPGTRLTVT.

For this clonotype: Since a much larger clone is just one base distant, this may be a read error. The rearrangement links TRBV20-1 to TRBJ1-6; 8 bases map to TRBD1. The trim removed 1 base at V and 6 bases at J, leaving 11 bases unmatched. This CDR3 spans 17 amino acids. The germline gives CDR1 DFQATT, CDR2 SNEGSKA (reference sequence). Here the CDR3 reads CSARGQGREWTNSPLHF. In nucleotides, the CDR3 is TGCAGTGCTAGAGGACAGGGGAGAGAGTGGACTAATTCACCCCTCCACTTT.

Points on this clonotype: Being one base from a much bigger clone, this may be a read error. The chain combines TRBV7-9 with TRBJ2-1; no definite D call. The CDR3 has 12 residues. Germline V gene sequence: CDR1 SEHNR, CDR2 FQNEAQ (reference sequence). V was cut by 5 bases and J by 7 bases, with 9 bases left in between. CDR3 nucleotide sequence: TGTGCCAGCAGCACCCATAGGAATGAGCAGTTCTTC. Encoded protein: CASSTHRNEQFF.

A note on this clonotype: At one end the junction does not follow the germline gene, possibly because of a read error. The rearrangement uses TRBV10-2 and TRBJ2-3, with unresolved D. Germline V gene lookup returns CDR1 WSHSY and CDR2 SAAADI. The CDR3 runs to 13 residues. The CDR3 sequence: CAGSVNLGDTHYF. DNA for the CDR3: TGTGCTGGCAGCGTCAACCTTGGAGATACGCATTATTTT.

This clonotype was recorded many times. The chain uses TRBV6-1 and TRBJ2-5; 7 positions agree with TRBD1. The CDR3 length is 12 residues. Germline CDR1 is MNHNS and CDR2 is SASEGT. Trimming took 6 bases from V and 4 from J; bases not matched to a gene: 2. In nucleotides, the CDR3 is TGTGCCAGCAGGGGGGACAGAGAGACCCAGTACTTC. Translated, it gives CASRGDRETQYF.

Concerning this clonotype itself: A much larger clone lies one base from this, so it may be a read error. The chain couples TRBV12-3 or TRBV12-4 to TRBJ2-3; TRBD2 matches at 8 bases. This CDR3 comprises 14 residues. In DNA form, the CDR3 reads TGTGCCAGCAGACCCAGCGGGAGAGGAGATACGCGGTATTTT. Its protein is CASRPSGRGDTRYF.

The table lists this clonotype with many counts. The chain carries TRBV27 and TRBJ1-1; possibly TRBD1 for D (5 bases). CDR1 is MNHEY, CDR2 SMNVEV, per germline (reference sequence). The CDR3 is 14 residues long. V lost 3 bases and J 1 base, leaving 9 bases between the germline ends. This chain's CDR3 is CASSFRGSNTEAFF. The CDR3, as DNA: TGTGCCAGCAGTTTTAGGGGATCGAACACTGAAGCTTTCTTT.

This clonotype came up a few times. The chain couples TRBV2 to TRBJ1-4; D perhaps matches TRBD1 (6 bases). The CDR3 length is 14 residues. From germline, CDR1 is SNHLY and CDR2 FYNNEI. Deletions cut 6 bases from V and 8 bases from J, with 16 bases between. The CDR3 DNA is TGTGCCAGCAGAGGGGACATCGGTTCCGAAAAACTGTTTTTT. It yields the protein CASRGDIGSEKLFF.

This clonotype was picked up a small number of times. CDR3 amino acids: CASSQGDGRTYEQYF. Written as DNA, the CDR3 is TGTGCCAGCAGCCAAGGAGACGGGAGGACCTACGAGCAGTACTTC. The chain links TRBV3-1 to TRBJ2-7; TRBD2 matches at 7 bases. CDR1 is LGHDT, CDR2 YNNKEL, per germline (reference sequence). The CDR3 loop spans 15 amino acids. Trimming cost V 1 base and J 2 bases; bases outside gene matches: 5.

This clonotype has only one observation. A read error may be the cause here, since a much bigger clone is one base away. The CDR3 protein is CASSYTGTGDAYEQYF. Written as DNA, the CDR3 is TGTGCCAGCAGTTACACCGGGACAGGCGACGCCTACGAGCAGTACTTC. The chain is built from TRBV6-2 or TRBV6-3 and TRBJ2-7; the match to TRBD1 covers 8 bases. J lost 2 bases, V lost 2 bases, and 8 bases had no gene match. The CDR3 consists of 16 residues. The germline V gene encodes CDR1 MNHEY and CDR2 SVGEGT.

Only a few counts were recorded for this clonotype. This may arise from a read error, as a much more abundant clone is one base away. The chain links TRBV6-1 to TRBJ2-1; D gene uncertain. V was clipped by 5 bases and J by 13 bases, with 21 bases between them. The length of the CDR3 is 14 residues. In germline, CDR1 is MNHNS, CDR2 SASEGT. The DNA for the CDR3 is TGTGCCAGCAGTTCGACCCGGGCCGACCACACCCAGTTCTTC. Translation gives CASSSTRADHTQFF.

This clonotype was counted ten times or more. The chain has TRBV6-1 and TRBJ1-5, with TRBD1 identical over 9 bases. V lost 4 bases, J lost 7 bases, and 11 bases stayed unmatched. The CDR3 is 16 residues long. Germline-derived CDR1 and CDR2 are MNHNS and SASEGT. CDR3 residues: CASSVSGQGGKQPQHF. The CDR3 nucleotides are TGTGCCAGCAGTGTCTCGGGACAGGGAGGAAAGCAGCCCCAGCATTTT.

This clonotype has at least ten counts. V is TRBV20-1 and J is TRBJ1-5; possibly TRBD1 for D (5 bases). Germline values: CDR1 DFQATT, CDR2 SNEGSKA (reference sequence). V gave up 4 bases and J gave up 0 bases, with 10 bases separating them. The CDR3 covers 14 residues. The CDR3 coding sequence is TGCAGTGCTATTAGAGGGGCTAGCAATCAGCCCCAGCATTTT. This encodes CSAIRGASNQPQHF.

The chain's CDR3 is CASSLARLTFVSYNEQFF. The DNA of the CDR3 is TGTGCCAGCAGTTTAGCTAGACTCACTTTCGTATCCTACAATGAGCAGTTCTTC. V gene TRBV28 combines with J gene TRBJ2-1; D ambiguous. CDR1 MDHEN and CDR2 SYDVKM come from the germline V gene. Trimming stripped 2 bases from V and 1 base from J, with 18 bases between. The CDR3 runs 18 residues.